Listed here are 20 T cell receptor beta chains from one sample, sequenced in a study of regulatory dendritic cells for organ transplantation (dated by TCRdb to about 2017). The library relied on the immunoSEQ multiplex PCR assay. This immuneACCESS table, as held by TCRdb, lists in-frame sequences with V and J called but not all clones. Of the missing ones, under half trace to an unresolved V gene in checked studies; the others have no known cause. The sample table contains 26,000 or so clones; only one count was recorded for roughly 80% of them. Jointly, the top ten make up approximately 0.094% of the sample. Material for sequencing was naive CD4+ T cells from blood. In the paper's terms, the cell subset or site label means: CD45RA+ naive T cells. Source of these receptors: a human donor in good health.

The chain has TRBV6-6 and TRBJ1-5, with D uncertain. The CDR3 is made up of 12 amino acids. CDR1 and CDR2 (germline): MNHNY, SVGAGI (reference sequence). Deletions cut 5 bases from V and 1 base from J, with 3 bases between. The CDR3, as DNA: TGTGCCAGCAGTGTAAGCAATCAGCCCCAGCATTTT. The encoded protein is CASSVSNQPQHF.

The J gene is TRBJ2-5, the V gene TRBV19, with D possibly matching TRBD2 (5 bases). Trimming took 7 bases from V and 5 from J, leaving 8 bases between them. The germline gives CDR1 LNHDA, CDR2 SQIVND (reference sequence). The CDR3 length is 11 residues. This CDR3 reads CASMQRETQYF. In nucleotides, the CDR3 is TGTGCCAGTATGCAGCGGGAGACCCAGTACTTC. The entire variable domain, with the rest obtained from reference TRBV19 and TRBJ2-5, is as follows: DGGITQSPKYLFRKEGQNVTLSCEQNLNHDAMYWYRQDPGQGLRLIYYSQIVNDFQKGDIAEGYSVSREKKESFPLTVTSAQKNPTAFYLCASMQRETQYFGPGTRLLVL.

This clone appeared a few times. This chain links TRBV4-1 with TRBJ2-3, with a tentative D call TRBD1 (6 bases). This CDR3 is 15 amino acids long. V was shortened by 4 bases and J by 0 bases, with 11 bases between the two germline ends. The germline CDR1 and CDR2 sequences are MGHRA and YSYEKL. CDR3 loop: CASSPRTASTDTQYF. The CDR3 DNA sequence: TGCGCCAGCAGCCCAAGGACAGCTAGCACAGATACGCAGTATTTT.

The chain employs TRBV9 and TRBJ1-5, with TRBD1 matching over 8 bases. This CDR3 region has 15 residues. V was pared by 4 bases and J by 7 bases, with 10 bases of the junction left unmatched. Looked up from germline, CDR1 is SGDLS and CDR2 is YYNGEE. CDR3 in amino acids: CASSTQTGEGQPQHF. The DNA for the CDR3 is TGTGCCAGCAGCACCCAGACAGGGGAAGGACAGCCCCAGCATTTT.

The chain uses TRBV19 and TRBJ1-2; weak D call: TRBD1 (6 bases). The CDR3 spans 14 residues. V was pared by 3 bases and J by 8 bases, with 16 bases between. Germline V gene lookup returns CDR1 LNHDA and CDR2 SQIVND (reference sequence). The CDR3 DNA sequence: TGTGCCAGTAGTATTGGACATCATAGGGGGGGCTACACCTTC. Protein: CASSIGHHRGGYTF.

V is TRBV5-1 and J is TRBJ1-1; 8 positions match TRBD1. With 4 bases clipped from V and 5 bases from J, the junction kept 10 bases outside the gene matches. The CDR3 runs to 15 residues. Germline V lookup: CDR1 SGHRS, CDR2 YFSETQ. CDR3 nucleotide sequence: TGCGCCAGCAGCATTAGACAGGGGAGGACGACTGAAGCTTTCTTT. It translates to CASSIRQGRTTEAFF. Drawing the rest from reference TRBV5-1 and TRBJ1-1, the complete variable domain is KAGVTQTPRYLIKTRGQQVTLSCSPISGHRSVSWYQQTPGQGLQFLFEYFSETQRNKGNFPGRFSGRQFSNSRSEMNVSTLELGDSALYLCASSIRQGRTTEAFFGQGTRLTVV.

The rearrangement joins TRBV7-3 to TRBJ2-7; no clear D. V lost 5 bases, J lost 6 bases, and 17 bases lay in between. The CDR3 consists of 14 residues. The germline gives CDR1 SGHTA, CDR2 FQGTGA. The CDR3 DNA is TGTGCCAGCAGCACCCGTAAAAGCGAAGGCGAGCAGTACTTC. This encodes CASSTRKSEGEQYF. The whole variable domain, filled in from reference TRBV7-3 and TRBJ2-7, reads GAGVSQTPSNKVTEKGKYVELRCDPISGHTALYWYRQSLGQGPEFLIYFQGTGAADDSGLPNDRFFAVRPEGSVSTLKIQRTERGDSAVYLCASSTRKSEGEQYFGPGTRLTVT.

The chain recombines TRBV5-1 with TRBJ2-2; 7 nucleotides agree with TRBD2. The V gene's germline CDR1 is SGHRS and CDR2 YFSETQ. CDR3 length: 16 amino acids. V lost 1 base, J lost 6 bases, and 9 bases stayed unmatched. This chain's CDR3 is CASSLSGTGGAGELFF. CDR3 bases: TGCGCCAGCAGCTTGTCCGGGACGGGGGGTGCCGGGGAGCTGTTTTTT.

The chain carries TRBV18 and TRBJ2-7, with D possibly TRBD1 on 5 matching bases. This CDR3 is 15 amino acids long. With 2 bases removed from V and 0 bases from J, the gap between germline ends came to 11 bases. In germline, CDR1 is KGHSH, CDR2 LQKENI. The CDR3 loop is CASSPTTASSYEQYF. The DNA for the CDR3 is TGTGCCAGCTCACCAACGACAGCTTCCTCCTACGAGCAGTACTTC.

The rearrangement links TRBV11-1 to TRBJ2-1; D might be TRBD2 (5 bases). The V end lost 3 bases, the J end lost 8 bases, and 14 bases lay between the germline ends. The germline V gene encodes CDR1 SGHAT and CDR2 FQDESV (reference sequence). CDR3 size: 14 residues. CDR3 DNA: TGTGCCAGCAGCTTTCACAGAGGGCAAGATGAGCAGTTCTTC. Translating it yields CASSFHRGQDEQFF. The full variable domain, rest sourced from reference TRBV11-1 and TRBJ2-1, is EAEVAQSPRYKITEKSQAVAFWCDPISGHATLYWYRQILGQGPELLVQFQDESVVDDSQLPKDRFSAERLKGVDSTLKIQPAELGDSAMYLCASSFHRGQDEQFFGPGTRLTVL.

This sequence joins TRBV29-1 and TRBJ2-2; 8 bases align to TRBD1. The CDR3 is 19 amino acids. Trimming removed 1 base from V and 0 bases from J; junction bases left unmatched: 13. The germline CDR1 and CDR2 sequences are SQVTM and ANQGSEA. CDR3 loop: CSVEGSRQGISANTGELFF. CDR3 DNA: TGCAGCGTTGAAGGGTCCAGACAGGGGATTTCCGCGAACACCGGGGAGCTGTTTTTT.

The V gene is TRBV19, the J gene TRBJ2-7, with a tentative D call TRBD2 (6 bases). Germline V lookup: CDR1 LNHDA, CDR2 SQIVND (reference sequence). The CDR3 spans 17 residues. The V end lost 5 bases, the J end lost 6 bases, and 26 bases lay between the germline ends. CDR3 protein: CASSPDGPGPMGGEQYF. CDR3 nucleotide sequence: TGTGCCAGTAGTCCCGACGGACCGGGACCCATGGGAGGCGAGCAGTACTTC.

The V gene is TRBV27, the J gene TRBJ1-1, with a tentative D call TRBD1 (6 bases). Germline loops: CDR1 MNHEY, CDR2 SMNVEV (reference sequence). V gave up 5 bases and J gave up 4 bases, with 20 bases separating them. This CDR3 region has 16 residues. The CDR3 DNA follows: TGTGCCAGCAGTCGTCAGGGGCGACGCCAGAGCACTGAAGCTTTCTTT. It yields the protein CASSRQGRRQSTEAFF.

The V call is TRBV20-1, the J call TRBJ2-7; D is uncertain. Germline loops: CDR1 DFQATT, CDR2 SNEGSKA (reference sequence). The CDR3 runs 11 residues. Trimming removed 3 bases at V and 2 bases at J, with 5 bases between. The CDR3 DNA is TGCAGTGCTAGTAACACCTACGAGCAGTACTTC. Protein: CSASNTYEQYF.

This sequence joins TRBV4-1 and TRBJ1-6; D is perhaps TRBD1 (5 bases). Germline V gene lookup returns CDR1 MGHRA and CDR2 YSYEKL. Trimming removed 5 bases from V and 14 bases from J, with 22 bases in between. CDR3 size: 15 residues. The CDR3 sequence: CASSFSGPPQVALHF. CDR3 DNA sequence: TGCGCCAGCAGCTTTTCAGGGCCCCCTCAGGTGGCCCTCCACTTT.

The chain employs TRBV7-3 and TRBJ2-7; tentatively, D is TRBD1 (6 bases). Germline V gene lookup returns CDR1 SGHTA and CDR2 FQGTGA. CDR3 length: 14 residues. The V gene lost 5 bases and the J gene lost 0 bases, with 11 bases spanning the gap. The DNA for the CDR3 is TGTGCCAGCAGCCCTCAGGGGAGCTCCTACGAGCAGTACTTC. It codes for CASSPQGSSYEQYF.

The gene calls are TRBV7-2 and TRBJ2-7, with 7 nucleotides matching TRBD2. V lost 2 bases to trimming and J lost 3 bases; unmatched junction nucleotides: 4. CDR1 is SGHTA, CDR2 FQGNSA, per germline. The CDR3 consists of 14 residues. The CDR3 region has the DNA TGTGCCAGCAGCTTAAGCGGGGAAATCTACGAGCAGTACTTC. The encoded protein is CASSLSGEIYEQYF.

The chain is built from TRBV7-9 and TRBJ1-1, with TRBD1 as a possible D gene (5 bases). The CDR3 is 12 amino acids. V lost 4 bases and J lost 7, with 10 bases in between. Germline assignment: CDR1 SEHNR and CDR2 FQNEAQ (reference sequence). CDR3 loop: CASSSQGLEAFF. Here the CDR3 DNA reads TGTGCCAGCAGCTCCCAGGGACTTGAAGCTTTCTTT.

The J gene is TRBJ2-3, the V gene TRBV18, with unresolved D. V was trimmed by 2 bases and J by 5 bases, leaving 11 bases between them. The CDR3 runs 14 residues. CDR1 and CDR2 (germline): KGHSH, LQKENI. For the CDR3, the DNA is TGTGCCAGCTCACCAGAGGCGCGCCGAGATACGCAGTATTTT. It codes for CASSPEARRDTQYF.

This rearrangement joins TRBV5-1 to TRBJ2-5; possibly TRBD2 for D (5 bases). With 5 bases removed from V and 0 bases from J, the gap between germline ends came to 11 bases. Germline CDR1 is SGHRS and CDR2 is YFSETQ. There are 14 residues in the CDR3. CDR3 region: CASSGSGNQETQYF. The CDR3 nucleotides read TGCGCCAGCAGTGGGTCCGGGAACCAAGAGACCCAGTACTTC.